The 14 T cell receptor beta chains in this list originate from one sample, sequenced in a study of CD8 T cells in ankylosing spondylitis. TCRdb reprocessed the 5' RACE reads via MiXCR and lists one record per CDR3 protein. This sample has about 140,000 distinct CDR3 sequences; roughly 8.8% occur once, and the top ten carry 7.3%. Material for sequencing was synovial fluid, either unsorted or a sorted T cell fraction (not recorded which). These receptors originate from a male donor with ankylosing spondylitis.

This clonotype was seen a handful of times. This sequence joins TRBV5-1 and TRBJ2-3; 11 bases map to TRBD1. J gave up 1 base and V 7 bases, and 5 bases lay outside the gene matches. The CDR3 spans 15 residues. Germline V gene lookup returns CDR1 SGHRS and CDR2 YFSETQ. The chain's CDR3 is CASGQGAIGTDTQYF. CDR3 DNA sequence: TGCGCCAGCGGACAGGGGGCGATTGGCACAGATACGCAGTATTTT.

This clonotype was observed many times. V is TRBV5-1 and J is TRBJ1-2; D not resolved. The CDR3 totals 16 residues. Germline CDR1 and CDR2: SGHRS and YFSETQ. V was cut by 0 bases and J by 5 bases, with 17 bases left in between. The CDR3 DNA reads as TGCGCCAGCAGCTTGGTAGGAGAAGGGAGTTTGTATGGCTACACCTTC. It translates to CASSLVGEGSLYGYTF. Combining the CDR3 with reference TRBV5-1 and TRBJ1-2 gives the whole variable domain KAGVTQTPRYLIKTRGQQVTLSCSPISGHRSVSWYQQTPGQGLQFLFEYFSETQRNKGNFPGRFSGRQFSNSRSEMNVSTLELGDSALYLCASSLVGEGSLYGYTFGSGTRLTVV.

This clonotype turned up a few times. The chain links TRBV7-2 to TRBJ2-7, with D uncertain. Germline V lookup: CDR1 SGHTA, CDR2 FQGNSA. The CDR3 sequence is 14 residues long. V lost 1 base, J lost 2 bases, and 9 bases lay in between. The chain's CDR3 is CASSLVSTTYEQYF. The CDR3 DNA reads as TGTGCCAGCAGCTTAGTCTCTACTACCTACGAGCAGTACTTC.

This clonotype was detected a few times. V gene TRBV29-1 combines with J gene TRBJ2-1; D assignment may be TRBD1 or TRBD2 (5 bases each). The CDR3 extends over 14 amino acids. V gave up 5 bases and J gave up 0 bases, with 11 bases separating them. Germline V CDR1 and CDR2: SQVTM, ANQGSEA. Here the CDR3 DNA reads TGCAGCGTTCCGACAGACTACTCCTACAATGAGCAGTTCTTC. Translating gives CSVPTDYSYNEQFF.

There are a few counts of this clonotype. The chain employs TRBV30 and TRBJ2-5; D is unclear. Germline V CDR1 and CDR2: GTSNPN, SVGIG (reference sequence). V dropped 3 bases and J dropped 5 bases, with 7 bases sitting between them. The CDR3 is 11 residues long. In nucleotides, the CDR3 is TGTGCCTGGAGAACGTCCGAGACCCAGTACTTC. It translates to CAWRTSETQYF.

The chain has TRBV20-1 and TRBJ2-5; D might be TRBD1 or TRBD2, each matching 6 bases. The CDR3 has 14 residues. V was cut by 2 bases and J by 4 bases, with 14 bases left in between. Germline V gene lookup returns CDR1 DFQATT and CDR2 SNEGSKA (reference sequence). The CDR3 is CSARPLGGLETQYF. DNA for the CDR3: TGCAGTGCTAGACCCTTAGGGGGGCTAGAGACCCAGTACTTC.

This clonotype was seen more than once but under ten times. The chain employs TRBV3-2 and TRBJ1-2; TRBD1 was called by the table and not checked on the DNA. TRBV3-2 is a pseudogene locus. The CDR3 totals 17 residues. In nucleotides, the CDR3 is TGTGCCACCAGCCAAGATCTAGGGACAGGGCTCTCCTATGGCTACACCTTC. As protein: CATSQDLGTGLSYGYTF.

The CDR3 reads CASSQDTAEAFF. CDR3 DNA sequence: TGTGCCAGCAGCCAAGACACAGCCGAAGCTTTCTTT. The chain couples TRBV14 to TRBJ1-1; unclear D gene. V dropped 0 bases and J dropped 8 bases, with 7 bases sitting between them. Germline CDR1 SGHDN, CDR2 FVKESK. The CDR3 has 12 amino acids.

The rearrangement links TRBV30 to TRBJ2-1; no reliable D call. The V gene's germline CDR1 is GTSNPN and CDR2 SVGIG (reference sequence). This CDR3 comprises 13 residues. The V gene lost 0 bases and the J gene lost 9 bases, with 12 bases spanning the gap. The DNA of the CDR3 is TGTGCCTGGAGTGTACGGTGGGGAACTGAGCAGTTCTTC. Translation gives CAWSVRWGTEQFF. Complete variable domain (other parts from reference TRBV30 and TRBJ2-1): SQTIHQWPATLVQPVGSPLSLECTVEGTSNPNLYWYRQAAGRGLQLLFYSVGIGQISSEVPQNLSASRPQDRQFILSSKKLLLSDSGFYLCAWSVRWGTEQFFGPGTRLTVL.

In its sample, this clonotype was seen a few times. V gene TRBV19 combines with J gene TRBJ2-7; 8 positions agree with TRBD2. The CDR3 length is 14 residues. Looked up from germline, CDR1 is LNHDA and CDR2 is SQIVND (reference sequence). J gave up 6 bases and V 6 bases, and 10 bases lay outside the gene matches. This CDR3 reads CASRISGRLGEQYF. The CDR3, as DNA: TGTGCCAGTAGGATAAGCGGGAGACTCGGCGAGCAGTACTTC.

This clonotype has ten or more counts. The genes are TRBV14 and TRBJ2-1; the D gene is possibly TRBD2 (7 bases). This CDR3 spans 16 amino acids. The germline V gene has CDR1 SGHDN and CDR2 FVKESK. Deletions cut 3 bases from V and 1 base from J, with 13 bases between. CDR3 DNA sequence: TGTGCCAGCAGCCAGCCGGGGGGCTATTCCTACAATGAGCAGTTCTTC. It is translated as CASSQPGGYSYNEQFF.

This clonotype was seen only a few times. CDR3 sequence: CSARDNRGQKKLFF. In DNA, the CDR3 is TGCAGTGCGCGGGATAACAGGGGGCAGAAAAAACTGTTTTTT. The chain uses TRBV20-1 and TRBJ1-4, with 9 nucleotides matching TRBD1. This CDR3 spans 14 amino acids. Per germline, CDR1 DFQATT and CDR2 SNEGSKA (reference sequence). V was pared by 6 bases and J by 9 bases, with 11 bases of the junction left unmatched.

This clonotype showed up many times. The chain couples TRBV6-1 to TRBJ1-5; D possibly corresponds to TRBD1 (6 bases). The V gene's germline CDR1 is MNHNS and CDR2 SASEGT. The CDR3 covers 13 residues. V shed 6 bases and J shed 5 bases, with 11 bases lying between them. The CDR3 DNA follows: TGTGCCAGCAGGGGACATAAATATCAGCCCCAGCATTTT. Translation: CASRGHKYQPQHF.

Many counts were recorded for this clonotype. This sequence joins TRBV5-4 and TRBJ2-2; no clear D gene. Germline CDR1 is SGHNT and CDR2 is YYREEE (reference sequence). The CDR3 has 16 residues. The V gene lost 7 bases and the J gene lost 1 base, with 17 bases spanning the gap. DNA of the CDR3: TGTGCCAGCGGTCTTGGGCAAGGCCAGAACACCGGGGAGCTGTTTTTT. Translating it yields CASGLGQGQNTGELFF.